This paragraph covers one T cell receptor (beta chain) sequence. Antigen: not known. 13 Jbeta primers and 60 Vbeta primers were used for the PCR. This table comes from immunoSEQ multiplex PCR, and its TCRdb copy is limited to in-frame clones, with some not included. This sample has some 120,000 clones; 55% to 75% occur once, and the top ten carry 3% to 4.5%. Donors had nominal health at sampling but likely had unrecorded immune exposures. The source of the sample is a study of cytomegalovirus exposure and HLA in healthy donors. As for the study in general: HLA-typed donors were the source of around 77 million unique TCRs held in an early data release. The study, taken as a whole, reports: Per a prior analysis, the majority of TCR beta V segments were productive roughly 90% or roughly 30% of the time.

The sample was PBMCs. This TCR came from a man in his thirties or forties in good health and CMV-seronegative.

The CDR3 nucleotides are TGTGCCAGCAGCCCGACACTTAACTCCTACGAGCAGTACTTC. Its translation is CASSPTLNSYEQYF. The V call is TRBV7-2, the J call TRBJ2-7; no clear D. This CDR3 comprises 14 residues. The germline V gene has CDR1 SGHTA and CDR2 FQGNSA. The V and J ends lost 5 bases and 0 bases respectively, with 11 bases between them.